One sample yielded the 15 T cell receptor beta chains listed below, sequenced in a study. TCRdb re-derived calls from the 5' RACE reads in MiXCR, one entry per CDR3 protein. The sample consists of about 10,000 distinct CDR3 sequences, around 49% of them appearing once. Source material: tumor-infiltrating naive CD4+ T cells sorted from the breast tumor. The subset denotes: naive CD4+ T cells, CD4+CD45RA+CD25-. These receptors all come from a female donor with breast cancer.

The CDR3 here is CAISESGDRMPQHF. Here the CDR3 DNA reads TGTGCCATCAGTGAAAGTGGGGACAGGATGCCCCAGCATTTT. This sequence joins TRBV10-3 and TRBJ1-5, with 8 bases identical to TRBD1. Germline CDR1 is ENHRY and CDR2 is SYGVKD. The CDR3 has 14 amino acids. V shed 3 bases, J shed 9 bases, and the junction held 7 bases outside the gene matches.

This chain connects TRBV7-2 to TRBJ2-3; D unclear. This CDR3 is 13 amino acids long. CDR1 and CDR2 from the germline V gene are SGHTA and FQGNSA. V lost 0 bases to trimming and J lost 4 bases, with 5 bases between them. CDR3 sequence: CASSLAVADTQYF. The DNA for the CDR3 is TGTGCCAGCAGCTTAGCGGTCGCAGATACGCAGTATTTT.

This clonotype has just a few counts. The chain combines TRBV5-1 with TRBJ2-3; 10 nucleotides match TRBD2. The V gene's germline CDR1 is SGHRS and CDR2 YFSETQ. Unmatched junction bases numbered 3, after V lost 1 base and J lost 1 base. The CDR3 consists of 16 residues. The DNA for the CDR3 is TGCGCCAGCAGCTTGAGTACTAGCGGGGGCACAGATACGCAGTATTTT. This codes for CASSLSTSGGTDTQYF.

V usage is TRBV5-8 and J usage is TRBJ2-5; D is possibly TRBD2 (6 bases). Germline assignment: CDR1 SGHTS and CDR2 YDEGEE. V gave up 0 bases and J gave up 2 bases, with 11 bases separating them. The CDR3 is 15 amino acids. CDR3 region: CASSLGLREQETQYF. Here the CDR3 DNA reads TGTGCCAGCAGCTTGGGACTGCGGGAACAAGAGACCCAGTACTTC.

This clonotype is medium-sized within its sample. The V call is TRBV15, the J call TRBJ2-7; D assignment may be TRBD1 or TRBD2 (5 bases each). The CDR3 contains 12 residues. V was cut by 5 bases and J by 10 bases, with 15 bases left in between. Germline V CDR1 and CDR2: LNHNV, YYDKDF (reference sequence). CDR3 residues: CATSHSGGRQYF. The CDR3 DNA is TGTGCCACCAGCCACAGTGGGGGACGACAGTACTTC.

The rearrangement joins TRBV20-1 to TRBJ2-1, with D possibly TRBD1 on 5 matching bases. CDR1 and CDR2 (germline): DFQATT, SNEGSKA (reference sequence). V was trimmed by 6 bases and J by 8 bases, leaving 23 bases between them. The CDR3 loop spans 15 amino acids. The CDR3 is CSAPSPRAQGYEQFF. The CDR3 DNA is TGCAGTGCGCCCTCACCCCGGGCCCAGGGCTATGAGCAGTTCTTC.

This clonotype is a singleton in its sample. V and J are TRBV11-2 and TRBJ2-3, with TRBD1 matching 9 bases. Germline CDR1 is SGHAT and CDR2 is FQNNGV. Trimming at V came to 5 bases and at J to 7 bases, leaving 13 bases not matched to a gene. CDR3 length equals 16 residues. CDR3 sequence: CASSRPLGQGPHTQYF. Here the CDR3 DNA reads TGTGCCAGCAGCCGACCTTTGGGACAGGGTCCGCATACGCAGTATTTT. The complete variable domain, with remaining parts taken from reference TRBV11-2 and TRBJ2-3, reads EAGVAQSPRYKIIEKRQSVAFWCNPISGHATLYWYQQILGQGPKLLIQFQNNGVVDDSQLPKDRFSAERLKGVDSTLKIQPAKLEDSAVYLCASSRPLGQGPHTQYFGPGTRLTVL.

By share, this clonotype counts as medium-sized. The chain uses TRBV5-1 and TRBJ2-2; no firm D call. V lost 0 bases, J lost 3 bases, and 9 bases lay in between. Germline V gene sequence: CDR1 SGHRS, CDR2 YFSETQ. This CDR3 has 15 amino acids. CDR3 protein: CASSLVVADTGELFF. CDR3 DNA sequence: TGCGCCAGCAGCTTGGTAGTCGCGGACACCGGGGAGCTGTTTTTT.

The chain has TRBV5-1 and TRBJ2-7, with D tentatively TRBD2 (6 bases). In germline, CDR1 is SGHRS, CDR2 YFSETQ. Deletions cut 0 bases from V and 1 base from J, with 17 bases between. The CDR3 loop spans 17 amino acids. The CDR3 reads CASSLGAGTYPSYEQYF. Here the CDR3 DNA reads TGCGCCAGCAGCTTGGGGGCCGGGACTTACCCTTCCTACGAGCAGTACTTC. Filled out from reference TRBV5-1 and TRBJ2-7, the complete variable domain reads KAGVTQTPRYLIKTRGQQVTLSCSPISGHRSVSWYQQTPGQGLQFLFEYFSETQRNKGNFPGRFSGRQFSNSRSEMNVSTLELGDSALYLCASSLGAGTYPSYEQYFGPGTRLTVT.

This chain joins TRBV20-1 and TRBJ2-3; D gene unclear. With 2 bases removed from V and 3 bases from J, the gap between germline ends came to 12 bases. The germline V gene has CDR1 DFQATT and CDR2 SNEGSKA (reference sequence). CDR3 length equals 14 residues. This CDR3 reads CSARLGTNTDTQYF. The CDR3 coding sequence is TGCAGTGCTAGACTGGGTACCAATACAGATACGCAGTATTTT.

This chain links TRBV5-1 with TRBJ2-1; tentatively, D is TRBD2 (5 bases). CDR1 is SGHRS and CDR2 is YFSETQ in the germline V gene. The CDR3 loop spans 15 amino acids. The ends were cut back, 0 bases at V and 7 bases at J, with 14 bases in the middle. This CDR3 is CASSLATGVWNEQFF. The CDR3 nucleotides read TGCGCCAGCAGCTTGGCCACCGGGGTGTGGAATGAGCAGTTCTTC.

There are a few counts of this clonotype. This rearrangement joins TRBV20-1 to TRBJ2-1, with 7 bases aligning to TRBD2. The CDR3 runs to 15 residues. V gave up 6 bases and J gave up 5 bases; unmatched junction bases: 13. From germline, CDR1 is DFQATT and CDR2 SNEGSKA (reference sequence). CDR3 region: CSALTPAGNNNEQFF. The DNA for the CDR3 is TGCAGTGCCCTGACGCCAGCGGGGAACAACAATGAGCAGTTCTTC.

This chain links TRBV20-1 with TRBJ1-1, with 8 nucleotides matching TRBD1. The CDR3 runs to 15 residues. Per germline, CDR1 DFQATT and CDR2 SNEGSKA (reference sequence). The CDR3 nucleotides read TGCAGCGTCGTGGGGCAGGGGGCGGGGGACACTGAAGCTTTCTTT. Translated, it gives CSVVGQGAGDTEAFF.

The table lists this clonotype with a few counts. This sequence joins TRBV4-3 and TRBJ2-2; TRBD1 might be the D (6 bases). Germline V CDR1 and CDR2: LGHNA, YSLEER. Trimming shortened V by 3 bases and J by 5 bases, and 22 bases separated the two germline ends. This CDR3 spans 18 amino acids. CDR3 residues: CASSQVTRGHRGTGELFF. Written as DNA, the CDR3 is TGCGCCAGCAGCCAGGTGACCAGGGGCCATAGAGGTACCGGGGAGCTGTTTTTT.

This chain uses TRBV4-3 with TRBJ1-2, with TRBD1 matching 8 bases. The CDR3 is 15 amino acids. Germline V gives CDR1 LGHNA, CDR2 YSLEER. Germline trimming cut 0 bases from V and 4 bases from J; bases unmatched to any gene: 4. The CDR3 is CASSQDGQGTYGYTF. As DNA, the CDR3 is TGCGCCAGCAGCCAAGATGGACAGGGCACCTATGGCTACACCTTC.